Described below is a single T cell receptor beta chain sequence and its context. Profiled with immunoSEQ multiplex PCR; TCRdb holds only in-frame clones, not every one. The sample records roughly 130,000 clones, approximately 94% being singletons. This CDR3 region has 15 residues. Germline CDR1 reads MNHEY; CDR2 reads SVGAGI. V gave up 8 bases and J gave up 0 bases, with 14 bases separating them. This record belongs to a study of control samples from healthy donors and cancer patients. This receptor was obtained from a man aged 50-60 years with head and neck cancer. The sequenced sample consisted of PBMCs. The V and J genes are TRBV6-5 and TRBJ1-5; maybe TRBD1 (5 bases). CDR3 in amino acids: CASWGGVYSNQPQHF. In DNA, the CDR3 is TGTGCCAGCTGGGGGGGTGTTTATAGCAATCAGCCCCAGCATTTT.